This T cell receptor (beta chain) derives from a study of cytomegalovirus exposure and HLA in healthy donors (dated by TCRdb to about 2017). General notes on the study: According to an earlier analysis of a few hundred of the donors, about 190 million T cells yielded 90 million to 130 million unique TCR beta sequences and 276 Gb of sequence data. A later analysis re-analyzed previously published TCR beta repertoires from 500 to 700 donors and added high-resolution HLA genotyping to study TCR occurrence patterns. Among roughly 400 genotyped donors of the cohort, an average of approximately 240,000 unique TCR beta nucleotide sequences was sequenced per donor, of which about 20% were non-productive. Every discovery cohort repertoire had been produced on one sequencing platform. High-throughput TCR immunosequencing, statistical association of individual TCRs with disease status, and machine learning were combined to predict cytomegalovirus infection status. Donor age, sex, ethnicity and CMV serostatus were compiled alongside the repertoire data. The study aimed to test whether signatures of past pathogen exposure could be identified by cataloging public T cell receptors. The study used immunosequencing to profile the T cell repertoires of approximately 630 subjects and linked those repertoires to cytomegalovirus serostatus. An earlier analysis of some 500 of the donors used high-throughput TCR beta sequencing to judge whether each TCR beta V gene segment behaved as functional or pseudogenic. HLA typing included class I and class II loci at four-digit resolution. Because of strong linkage in the cohort, roughly five DR-DQ haplotypes were treated as single units for association and clustering. In the later analysis, no new phenotypic data were used to find candidate immune exposures; instead, reliance was placed on TCR beta sequences and their occurrence across donors. A separate validation cohort of over 95 different subjects was used in addition to the roughly 620-subject first cohort. Roughly 320 gigabases of sequencing data and roughly 81 million unique TCR sequences made up an early release that covered 500 to 700 HLA-typed donors. A later genetic analysis used genome-wide SNP genotypes for about 60% of the 666 donors, treating that subset as a discovery cohort. The number of typed donors differed by locus: about 620-630 for A, B, C, DRB1 and DQB1; roughly 510 for DQA1; some 590 for DPA1; and roughly 490 for DPB1. Among the roughly 380 genotyped donors, 75% to 90% belonged to the genetic ancestry cluster associated with self-reported Caucasian donors.

The cohort was made up of 500 to 850 healthy bone marrow donors. Cohort members were all nominally healthy when sampled, although unrecorded immune exposures were likely present. The donor tested CMV seronegative and was one of the 352 seronegative cohort members. A peripheral blood sample was provided by each donor, and peripheral blood mononuclear cells were used for TCR beta sequencing. The Qiagen DNeasy Blood Extraction Kit was used to extract genomic DNA from the blood cell samples. Relative to germline, V is 0 bases shorter and J is 4 bases shorter, with 19 bases between their ends. CDR1 and CDR2 are drawn from the germline V gene: SGHRS, YFSETQ. The cysteine opens and the phenylalanine closes a CDR3 of 18 amino acids. The retained sequence is limited to the CDR3, 54 bases, with the frame set at the first base. Results and caveats for the whole study, not just this receptor: In an earlier analysis of approximately 600 of the donors, most TCR beta V segments were observed in productive rearrangements about 87% or about 30% of the time, broadly matching IMGT annotations. The classifier was reported to diagnose cytomegalovirus status with high specificity and sensitivity in both the original and validation cohorts. Some 16 rarely observed V segments, including chromosome 9 orphons, were excluded from the earlier analysis of about 600 of the donors because counts were too low. Some IMGT-functional V segments, including TRBV6-2 and TRBV6-3, could not be distinguished by the 87-base-pair reads and were therefore excluded. Correlated functional status among segregating V segments might reflect linkage disequilibrium, but an unknown experimental factor could not be ruled out. In a later analysis, the rate of TCR association differed among HLA loci, with DRB1 alleles having the most associated TCRs and HLA-C alleles having the fewest. The study listed approximately 150 TCR beta chains as associated with cytomegalovirus. A further reported finding was that TCR beta sequences accurately predicted the HLA-A and HLA-B alleles for most subjects in the first cohort. While some public TCRs were present in many individuals, most TCR sequences turned up only very rarely across donors. According to a later analysis, most CMV-associated TCR beta chains appeared to be HLA-restricted, and the HLA associations seemed to be driven largely by CMV exposure. When HLA alleles, especially DR and DQ, strongly co-occurred, attributing TCR associations to individual alleles was difficult. In a later analysis, 16,951 TCR beta sequences were associated with specific HLA alleles at a false discovery rate of 0.05. According to the authors, the approach could potentially be generalized to other disease states and immunological phenotypes. In a later analysis, several top co-occurrence clusters were reported to appear linked to parvovirus B19, influenza, CMV and Epstein-Barr virus. The only immune exposure information available for the cohort was CMV serostatus. In a later analysis, HLA-associated TCR beta chains were found to be more clonally expanded and to have lower generation probabilities than equally common non-associated chains. Roughly uniform sequencing depth across donors was assumed in presence/absence analyses, although this assumption may not hold. Compared with the approximately 700-donor mean, donors in an Asian-associated ancestry cluster had fewer N-insertions in productive TCRs, according to a later genetic analysis. An association between a missense DCLRE1C variant and V-gene and J-gene trimming of TCR beta chains was found in a later genetic analysis and replicated in an independent cohort. Because HLA typing was missing for some donors at each locus, association tests included only the typed subset. The cohort was sequenced for TCR beta chains only, and without alpha or paired-chain data the features that could be detected were limited. In vitro tests confirmed that a few of the cytomegalovirus-associated TCR beta chains recognize cytomegalovirus antigens. The sequencing pipeline was judged likely to have produced a cluster of highly shared sequence variants as a technical artifact.

Library prep was done by the immunoSEQ multiplex PCR assay. The multiplex PCR relied on a mix of 60 forward primers for TCR Vbeta segments and 13 reverse primers for TCR Jbeta segments. Amplification of the CDR3 region of rearranged TCR beta genes was performed with a multiplex PCR assay on genomic DNA. On the Illumina HiSeq System, the amplified TCR beta libraries were sequenced as 87-base-pair reads. In the original analysis: In a later analysis, tens of millions of unique TCR beta chains were counted across the roughly 670 repertoires, and approximately 9.9 million of these chains were shared by at least two donors. A nearest-neighbor algorithm error-corrected the raw reads and collapsed the reads into unique sequences, merging closely related sequences to remove PCR and sequencing errors. Alignment of CDR3 sequences to IMGT reference sequences was used to assign V, D and J gene segments. For a sequence to be retained, at least a six-nucleotide match to both a V gene segment and a J gene segment was required. A rearrangement counted as productive if the CDR3 had no stop codons and remained in frame with V and J, and every other rearrangement counted as non-productive. CDR3 was defined by IMGT convention, running from the second conserved V-encoded cysteine to the conserved J-encoded phenylalanine. In an earlier analysis of around 600 of the donors, sequences lacking an unambiguous match to a single V gene segment were excluded. In an earlier analysis of a few hundred of the donors, V segments were called functional above 56.7% productive rearrangements and were called segregating when the between-donor standard deviation exceeded 5%. To diagnose cytomegalovirus status from the catalog of TCR beta chain sequences, a statistical classification framework was built. A later analysis assigned V and J genes by comparing TCR nucleotide sequences with IMGT/GENE-DB human TR gene sequences. Using the TCRdist pipeline, a later analysis assigned CDR3 sequences along with most-parsimonious VDJ recombination scenarios. In a later analysis, every TCR beta chain was defined by the combination of its CDR3 amino acid sequence and its V-gene family, and reads without a unique V-gene family were dropped. In a later analysis, 500 to 700 highly shared, low-generation-probability nucleotide sequences were removed to address suspected cross-contamination and a sequencing artifact. In a later analysis, a clonal expansion index was calculated for each public chain from normalized within-repertoire ranks of inferred template counts. Generation probabilities in a later analysis came from a VDJ recombination model fitted to out-of-frame rearrangements, and those results were checked against IGoR. In a later analysis, hypergeometric tests were used to score TCR-TCR, TCR-HLA and TCR-CMV co-occurrence, with a repertoire-size bias correction applied to TCR pairs. In a later analysis, false discovery rates were estimated by permuting HLA or CMV assignments 20 times. In a later analysis, co-occurring TCRs were grouped with DBSCAN, and TCRdist sequence similarity was added when clustering was performed within HLA-allele-positive subsets. Co-occurrence clustering excluded repertoires with fewer than 30,000 or more than 120,000 public chains, plus five with anomalous nucleotide sharing. The source is immuneACCESS, and TCRdb retained only in-frame sequences with V and J called. Part of the clones is not carried over; for the studies checked, unresolved V genes explain less than half of this, and the remainder is unexplained. V, J and clone size are those of that table, while D and trimming were read from the DNA. This sample lists roughly 150,000 clones; roughly four fifths were detected once. The leading ten clones occupy 1.5% to 1.8% of the sample.

Concerning this clone itself: What this receptor recognizes is not known. Base qualities are not at hand, and no much larger clone is one base apart.

The sequence was obtained from a man aged 35 to 55 in good health and CMV-seronegative. Sequencing was done on a sample of PBMCs. The chain is made from TRBV5-1 and TRBJ2-2; no D gene call is confident. In nucleotide form, the sequence is TGCGCCAGCAGCTTGGCTCCGCGAACCTCTACTTTCACCGGGGAGCTGTTTTTT. Translated, it gives CASSLAPRTSTFTGELFF.